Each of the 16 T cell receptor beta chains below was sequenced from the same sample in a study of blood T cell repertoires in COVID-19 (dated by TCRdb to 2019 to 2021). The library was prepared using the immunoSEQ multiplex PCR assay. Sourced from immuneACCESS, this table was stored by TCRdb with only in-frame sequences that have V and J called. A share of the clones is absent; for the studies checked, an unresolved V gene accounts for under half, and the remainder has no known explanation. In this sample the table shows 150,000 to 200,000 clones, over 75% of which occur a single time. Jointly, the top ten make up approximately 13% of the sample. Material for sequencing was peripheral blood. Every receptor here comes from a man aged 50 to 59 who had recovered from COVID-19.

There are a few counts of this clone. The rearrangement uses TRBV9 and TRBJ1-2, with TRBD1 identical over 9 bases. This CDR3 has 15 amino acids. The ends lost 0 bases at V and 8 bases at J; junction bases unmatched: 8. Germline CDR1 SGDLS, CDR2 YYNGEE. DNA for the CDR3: TGTGCCAGCAGCGTAGCCCCCGGGACAGGGTACGGCTACACCTTC. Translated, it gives CASSVAPGTGYGYTF.

For the CDR3, the DNA is TGTGCCAGCAGCCCCGGGGTTTCCACTGAAGCTTTCTTT. Its translation: CASSPGVSTEAFF. The genes are TRBV5-6 and TRBJ1-1; unclear D gene. The V end lost 4 bases, the J end lost 4 bases, and 11 bases lay between the germline ends. The CDR3 consists of 13 residues. Looked up from germline, CDR1 is SGHDT and CDR2 is YYEEEE. The whole variable domain, remainder taken from reference TRBV5-6 and TRBJ1-1, is DAGVTQSPTHLIKTRGQQVTLRCSPKSGHDTVSWYQQALGQGPQFIFQYYEEEERQRGNFPDRFSGHQFPNYSSELNVNALLLGDSALYLCASSPGVSTEAFFGQGTRLTVV.

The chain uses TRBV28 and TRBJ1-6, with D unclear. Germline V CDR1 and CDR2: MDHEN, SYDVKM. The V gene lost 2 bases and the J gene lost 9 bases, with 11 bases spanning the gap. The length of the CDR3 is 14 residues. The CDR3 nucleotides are TGTGCCAGCAGTTTAAACAGACAAGGTTCACCCCTCCACTTT. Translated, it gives CASSLNRQGSPLHF.

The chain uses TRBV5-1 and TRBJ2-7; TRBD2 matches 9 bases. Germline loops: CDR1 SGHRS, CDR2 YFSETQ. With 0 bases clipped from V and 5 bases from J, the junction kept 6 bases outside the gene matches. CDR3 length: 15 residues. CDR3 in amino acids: CASSLVSSGTHEQYF. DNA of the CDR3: TGCGCCAGCAGCTTGGTGTCTAGCGGGACCCACGAGCAGTACTTC. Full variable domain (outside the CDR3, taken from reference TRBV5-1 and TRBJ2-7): KAGVTQTPRYLIKTRGQQVTLSCSPISGHRSVSWYQQTPGQGLQFLFEYFSETQRNKGNFPGRFSGRQFSNSRSEMNVSTLELGDSALYLCASSLVSSGTHEQYFGPGTRLTVT.

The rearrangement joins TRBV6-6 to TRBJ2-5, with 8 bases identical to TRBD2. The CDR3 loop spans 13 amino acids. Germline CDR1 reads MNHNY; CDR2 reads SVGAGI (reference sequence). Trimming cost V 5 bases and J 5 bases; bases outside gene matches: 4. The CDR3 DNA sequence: TGTGCCAGCAGTCTAGCGGGCGGGGAGACCCAGTACTTC. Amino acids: CASSLAGGETQYF.

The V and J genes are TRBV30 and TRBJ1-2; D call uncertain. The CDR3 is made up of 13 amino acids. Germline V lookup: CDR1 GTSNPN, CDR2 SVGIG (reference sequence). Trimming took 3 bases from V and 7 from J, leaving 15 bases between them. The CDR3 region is CAWSRPGLVGYTF. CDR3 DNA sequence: TGTGCCTGGAGCCGGCCGGGGTTAGTTGGCTACACCTTC.

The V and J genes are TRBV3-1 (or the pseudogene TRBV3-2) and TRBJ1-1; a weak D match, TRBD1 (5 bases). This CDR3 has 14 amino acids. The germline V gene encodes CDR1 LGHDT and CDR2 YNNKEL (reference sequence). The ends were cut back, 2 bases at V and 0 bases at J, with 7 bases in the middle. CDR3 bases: TGTGCCAGCAGCCAAACAGGCATGAACACTGAAGCTTTCTTT. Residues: CASSQTGMNTEAFF.

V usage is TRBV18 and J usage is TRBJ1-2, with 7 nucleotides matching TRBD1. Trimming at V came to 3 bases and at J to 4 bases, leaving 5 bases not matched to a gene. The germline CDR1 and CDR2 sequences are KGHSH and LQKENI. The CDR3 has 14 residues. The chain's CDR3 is CASSPLGTAYGYTF. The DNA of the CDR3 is TGTGCCAGCTCACCCCTAGGGACAGCCTATGGCTACACCTTC.

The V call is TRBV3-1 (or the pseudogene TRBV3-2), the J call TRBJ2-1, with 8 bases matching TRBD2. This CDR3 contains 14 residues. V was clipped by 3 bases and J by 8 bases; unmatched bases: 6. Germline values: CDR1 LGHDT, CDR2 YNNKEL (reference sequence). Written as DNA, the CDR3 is TGTGCCAGCAGCCATGGCGGGAGGTTCGATGAGCAGTTCTTC. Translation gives CASSHGGRFDEQFF.

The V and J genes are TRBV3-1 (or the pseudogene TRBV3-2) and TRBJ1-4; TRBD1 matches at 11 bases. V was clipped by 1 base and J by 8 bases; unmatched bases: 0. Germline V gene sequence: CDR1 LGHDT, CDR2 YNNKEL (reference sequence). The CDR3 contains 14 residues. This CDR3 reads CASSQGTGGEKLFF. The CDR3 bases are TGTGCCAGCAGCCAAGGGACAGGGGGCGAAAAACTGTTTTTT.

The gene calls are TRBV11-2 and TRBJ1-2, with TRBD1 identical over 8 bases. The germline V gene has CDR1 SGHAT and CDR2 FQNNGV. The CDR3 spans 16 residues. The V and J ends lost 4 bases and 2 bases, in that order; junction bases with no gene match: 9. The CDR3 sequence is CASSSTRGQGNYGYTF. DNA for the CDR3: TGTGCCAGCAGCTCGACAAGAGGACAGGGAAACTATGGCTACACCTTC.

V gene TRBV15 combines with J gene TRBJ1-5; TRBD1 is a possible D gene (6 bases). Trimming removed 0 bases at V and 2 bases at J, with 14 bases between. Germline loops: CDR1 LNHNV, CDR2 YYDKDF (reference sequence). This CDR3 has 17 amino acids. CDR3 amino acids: CATSRDPQGRRNQPQHF. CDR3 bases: TGTGCCACCAGCAGAGACCCACAGGGTAGGCGCAATCAGCCCCAGCATTTT.

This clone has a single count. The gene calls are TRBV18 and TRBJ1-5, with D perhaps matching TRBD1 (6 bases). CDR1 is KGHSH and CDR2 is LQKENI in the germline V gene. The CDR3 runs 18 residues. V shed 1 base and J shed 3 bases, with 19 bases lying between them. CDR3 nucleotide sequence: TGTGCCAGCTCACCACAACAGGCAACAGGGTACAACAATCAGCCCCAGCATTTT. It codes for CASSPQQATGYNNQPQHF. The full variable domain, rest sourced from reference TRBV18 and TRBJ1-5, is NAGVMQNPRHLVRRRGQEARLRCSPMKGHSHVYWYRQLPEEGLKFMVYLQKENIIDESGMPKERFSAEFPKEGPSILRIQQVVRGDSAAYFCASSPQQATGYNNQPQHFGDGTRLSIL.

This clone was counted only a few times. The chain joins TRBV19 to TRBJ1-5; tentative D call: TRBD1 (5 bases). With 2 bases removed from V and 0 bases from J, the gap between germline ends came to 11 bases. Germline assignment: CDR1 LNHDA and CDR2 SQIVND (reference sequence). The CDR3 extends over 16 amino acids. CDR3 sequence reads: CASSILTGYSNQPQHF. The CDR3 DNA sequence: TGTGCCAGTAGTATATTAACAGGCTATAGCAATCAGCCCCAGCATTTT. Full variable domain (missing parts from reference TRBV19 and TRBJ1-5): DGGITQSPKYLFRKEGQNVTLSCEQNLNHDAMYWYRQDPGQGLRLIYYSQIVNDFQKGDIAEGYSVSREKKESFPLTVTSAQKNPTAFYLCASSILTGYSNQPQHFGDGTRLSIL.

The CDR3 sequence is CATHGTGVPYEQYF. The CDR3, as DNA: TGTGCCACCCATGGGACGGGAGTCCCCTACGAGCAGTACTTC. The chain uses TRBV27 and TRBJ2-7; D possibly corresponds to TRBD2 (6 bases). Germline lookup yields CDR1 MNHEY and CDR2 SMNVEV (reference sequence). The V end lost 10 bases, the J end lost 2 bases, and 18 bases lay between the germline ends. The CDR3 is 14 residues long.

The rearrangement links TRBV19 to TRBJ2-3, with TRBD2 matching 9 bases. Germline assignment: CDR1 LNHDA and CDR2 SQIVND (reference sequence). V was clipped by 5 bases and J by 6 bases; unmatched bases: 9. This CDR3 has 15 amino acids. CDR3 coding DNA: TGTGCCAGTAGTCTCCTGGAGCGGGAGGCGGATACGCAGTATTTT. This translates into CASSLLEREADTQYF.